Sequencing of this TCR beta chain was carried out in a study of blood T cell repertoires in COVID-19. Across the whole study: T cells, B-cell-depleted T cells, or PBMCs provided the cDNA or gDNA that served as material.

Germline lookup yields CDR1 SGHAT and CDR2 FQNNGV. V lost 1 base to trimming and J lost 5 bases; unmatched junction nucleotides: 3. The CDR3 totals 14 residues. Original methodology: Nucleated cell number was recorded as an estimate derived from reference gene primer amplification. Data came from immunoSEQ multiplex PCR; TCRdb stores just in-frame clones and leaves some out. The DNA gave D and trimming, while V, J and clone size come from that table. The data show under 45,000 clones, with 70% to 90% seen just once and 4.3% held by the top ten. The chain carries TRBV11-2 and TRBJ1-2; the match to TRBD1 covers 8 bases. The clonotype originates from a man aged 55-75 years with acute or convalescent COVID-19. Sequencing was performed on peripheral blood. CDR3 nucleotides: TGTGCCAGCAGCTTAGGAACAGGGGGGTATGGCTACACCTTC. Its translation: CASSLGTGGYGYTF.